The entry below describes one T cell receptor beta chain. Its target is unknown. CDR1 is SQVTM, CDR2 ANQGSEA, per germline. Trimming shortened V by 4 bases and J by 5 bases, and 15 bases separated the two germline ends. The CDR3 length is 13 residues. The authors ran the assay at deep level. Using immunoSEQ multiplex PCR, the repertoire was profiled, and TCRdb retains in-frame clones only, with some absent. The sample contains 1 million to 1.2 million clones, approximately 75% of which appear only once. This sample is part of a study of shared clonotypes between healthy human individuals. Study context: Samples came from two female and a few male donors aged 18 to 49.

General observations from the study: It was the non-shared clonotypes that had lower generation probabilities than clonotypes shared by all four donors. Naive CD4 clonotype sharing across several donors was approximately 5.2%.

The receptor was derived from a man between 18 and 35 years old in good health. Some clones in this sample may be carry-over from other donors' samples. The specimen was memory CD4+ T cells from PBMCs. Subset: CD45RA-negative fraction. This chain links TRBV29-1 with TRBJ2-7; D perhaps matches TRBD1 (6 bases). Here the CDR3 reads CSVVTGKRDEQYF. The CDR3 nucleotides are TGCAGCGTTGTTACAGGGAAAAGGGACGAGCAGTACTTC.